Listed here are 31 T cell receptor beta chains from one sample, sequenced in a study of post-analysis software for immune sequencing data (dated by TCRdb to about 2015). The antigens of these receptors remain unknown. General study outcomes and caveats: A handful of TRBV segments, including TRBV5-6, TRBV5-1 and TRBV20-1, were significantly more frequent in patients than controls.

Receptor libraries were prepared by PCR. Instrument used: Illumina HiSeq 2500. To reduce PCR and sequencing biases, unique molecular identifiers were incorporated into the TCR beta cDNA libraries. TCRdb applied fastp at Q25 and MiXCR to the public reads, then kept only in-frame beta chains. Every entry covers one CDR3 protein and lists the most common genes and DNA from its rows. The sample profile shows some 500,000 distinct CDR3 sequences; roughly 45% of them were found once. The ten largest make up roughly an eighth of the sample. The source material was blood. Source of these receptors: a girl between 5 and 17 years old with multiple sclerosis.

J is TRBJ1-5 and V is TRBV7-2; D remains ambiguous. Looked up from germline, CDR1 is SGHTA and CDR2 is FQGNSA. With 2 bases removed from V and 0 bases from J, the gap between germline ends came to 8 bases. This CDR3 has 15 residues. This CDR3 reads CASSLRRDSNQPQHF. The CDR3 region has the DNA TGTGCCAGCAGCTTACGTAGAGATAGCAATCAGCCCCAGCATTTT.

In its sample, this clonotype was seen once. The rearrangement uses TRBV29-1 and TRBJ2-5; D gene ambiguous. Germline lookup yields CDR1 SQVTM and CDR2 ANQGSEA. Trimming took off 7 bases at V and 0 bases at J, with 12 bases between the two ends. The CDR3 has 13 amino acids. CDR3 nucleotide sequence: TGCAGCGCTGGGGATTGGGACCAAGAGACCCAGTACTTC. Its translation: CSAGDWDQETQYF.

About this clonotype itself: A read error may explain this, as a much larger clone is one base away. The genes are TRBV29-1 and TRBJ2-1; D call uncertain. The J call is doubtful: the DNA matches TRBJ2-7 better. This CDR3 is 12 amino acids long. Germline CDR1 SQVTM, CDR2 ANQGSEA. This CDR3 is CRASSSYNEQYF. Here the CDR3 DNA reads TGTCGGGCGAGTAGCTCCTACAATGAGCAGTACTTC.

The CDR3 sequence is CASSLDPGLASNEQFF. The CDR3 DNA sequence: TGTGCCAGCAGCCTAGACCCGGGACTAGCATCCAATGAGCAGTTCTTC. V usage is TRBV7-3 and J usage is TRBJ2-1; 9 positions agree with TRBD2. CDR3 length: 16 residues. Germline V gives CDR1 SGHTA, CDR2 FQGTGA. With V trimmed by 5 bases and J by 6 bases, 11 bases remained unmatched.

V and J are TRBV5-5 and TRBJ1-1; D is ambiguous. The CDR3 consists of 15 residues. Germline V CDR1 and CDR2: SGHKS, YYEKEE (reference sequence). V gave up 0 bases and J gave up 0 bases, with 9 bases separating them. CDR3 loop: CASSLVGNMNTEAFF. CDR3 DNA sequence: TGTGCCAGCAGCTTGGTGGGAAATATGAACACTGAAGCTTTCTTT.

CDR3 DNA: TGCAGTGCTGGAAGGAACAATGAGCAGTTCTTC. Its protein product is CSAGRNNEQFF. This chain uses TRBV20-1 with TRBJ2-1; D uncertain. Germline V lookup: CDR1 DFQATT, CDR2 SNEGSKA (reference sequence). The CDR3 runs to 11 residues. Between the trimmed V and J ends, which lost 5 bases and 5 bases, there was a span of 7 bases.

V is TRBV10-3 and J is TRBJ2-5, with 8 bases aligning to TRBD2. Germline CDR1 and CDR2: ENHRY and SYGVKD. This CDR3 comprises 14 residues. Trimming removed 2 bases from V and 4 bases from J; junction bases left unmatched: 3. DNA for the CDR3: TGTGCCATCAGTGAGCCGGGAGGGGCAGAGACCCAGTACTTC. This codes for CAISEPGGAETQYF.

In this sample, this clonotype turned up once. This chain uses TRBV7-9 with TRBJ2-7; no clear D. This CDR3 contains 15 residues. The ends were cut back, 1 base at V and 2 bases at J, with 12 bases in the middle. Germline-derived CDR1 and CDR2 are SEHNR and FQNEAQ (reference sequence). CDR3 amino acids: CASSLVGWSAYEQYF. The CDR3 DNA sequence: TGTGCCAGCAGCTTAGTAGGTTGGTCCGCCTACGAGCAGTACTTC.

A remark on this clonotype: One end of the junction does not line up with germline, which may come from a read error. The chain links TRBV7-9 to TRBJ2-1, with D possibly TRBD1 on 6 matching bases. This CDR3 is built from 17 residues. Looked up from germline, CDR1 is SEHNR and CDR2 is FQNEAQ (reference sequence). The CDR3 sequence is CAGSLPVGQQGNNEQFF. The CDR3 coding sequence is TGTGCCGGCAGCTTGCCGGTAGGCCAACAGGGAAACAATGAGCAGTTCTTC.

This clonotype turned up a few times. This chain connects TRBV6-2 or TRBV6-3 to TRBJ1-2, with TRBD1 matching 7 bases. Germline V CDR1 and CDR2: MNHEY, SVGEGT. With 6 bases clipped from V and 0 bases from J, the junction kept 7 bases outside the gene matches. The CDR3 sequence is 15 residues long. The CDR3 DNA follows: TGTGCCAGCAGATCAACAGGGGAACCTAACTATGGCTACACCTTC. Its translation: CASRSTGEPNYGYTF.

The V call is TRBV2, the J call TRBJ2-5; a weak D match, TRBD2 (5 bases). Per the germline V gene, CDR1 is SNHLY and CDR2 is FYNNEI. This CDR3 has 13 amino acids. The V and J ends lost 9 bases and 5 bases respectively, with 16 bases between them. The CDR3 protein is CASPGLPGETQYF. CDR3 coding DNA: TGTGCCAGTCCTGGACTGCCTGGGGAGACCCAGTACTTC.

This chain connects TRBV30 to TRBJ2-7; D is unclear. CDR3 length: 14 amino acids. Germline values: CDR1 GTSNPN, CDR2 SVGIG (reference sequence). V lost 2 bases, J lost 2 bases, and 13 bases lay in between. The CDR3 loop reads CAWSPPDGPYEQYF. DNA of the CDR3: TGTGCCTGGAGTCCTCCGGACGGTCCCTACGAGCAGTACTTC.

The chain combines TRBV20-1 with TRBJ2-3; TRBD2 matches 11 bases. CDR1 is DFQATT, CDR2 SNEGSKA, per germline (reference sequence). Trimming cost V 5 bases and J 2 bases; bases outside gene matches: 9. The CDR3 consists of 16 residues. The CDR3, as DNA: TGCAGTGCTTACAATAGCGGGAGGGCCCACACAGATACGCAGTATTTT. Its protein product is CSAYNSGRAHTDTQYF.

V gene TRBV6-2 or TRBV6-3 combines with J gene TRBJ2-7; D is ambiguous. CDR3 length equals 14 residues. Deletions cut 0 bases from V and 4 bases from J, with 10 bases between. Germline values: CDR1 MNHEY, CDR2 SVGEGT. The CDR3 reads CASSYSKVPYEQYF. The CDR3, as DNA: TGTGCCAGCAGTTACTCGAAGGTTCCTTACGAGCAGTACTTC.

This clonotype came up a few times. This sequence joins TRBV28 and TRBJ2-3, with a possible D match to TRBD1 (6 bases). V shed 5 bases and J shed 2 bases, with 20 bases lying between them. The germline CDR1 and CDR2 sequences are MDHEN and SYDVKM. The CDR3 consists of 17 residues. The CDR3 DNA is TGTGCCAGCAGTGCGCCCTACAGGGCCTCGATCACAGATACGCAGTATTTT. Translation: CASSAPYRASITDTQYF.

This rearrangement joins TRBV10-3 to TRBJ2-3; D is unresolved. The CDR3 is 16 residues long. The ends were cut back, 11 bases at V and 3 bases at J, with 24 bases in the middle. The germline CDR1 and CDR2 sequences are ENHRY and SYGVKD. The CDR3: CAVSGSETLGTDTQYF. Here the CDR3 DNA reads TGTGCCGTCTCCGGGTCCGAGACCTTGGGGACAGATACGCAGTATTTT.

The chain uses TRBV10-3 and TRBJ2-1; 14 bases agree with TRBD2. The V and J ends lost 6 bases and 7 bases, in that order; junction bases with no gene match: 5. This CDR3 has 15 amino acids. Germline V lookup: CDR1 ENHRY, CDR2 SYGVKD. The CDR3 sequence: CAIRGLAGAQNEQFF. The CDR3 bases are TGTGCCATCAGGGGACTAGCGGGGGCCCAAAATGAGCAGTTCTTC.

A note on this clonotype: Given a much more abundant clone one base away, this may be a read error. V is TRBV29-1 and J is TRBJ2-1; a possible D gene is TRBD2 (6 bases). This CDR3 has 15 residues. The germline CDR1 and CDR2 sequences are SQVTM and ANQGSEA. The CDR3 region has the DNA TGCAGCGTTGACTCGGGCGGGGACTCCCACAATGAGCAGTTCTTC. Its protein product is CSVDSGGDSHNEQFF.

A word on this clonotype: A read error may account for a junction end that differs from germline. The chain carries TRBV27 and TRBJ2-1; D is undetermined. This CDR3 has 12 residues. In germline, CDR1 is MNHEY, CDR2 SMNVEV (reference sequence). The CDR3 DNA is TGTACCAGCAGTCGCCTGGGCGATGAGCAGTTCTTC. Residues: CTSSRLGDEQFF.

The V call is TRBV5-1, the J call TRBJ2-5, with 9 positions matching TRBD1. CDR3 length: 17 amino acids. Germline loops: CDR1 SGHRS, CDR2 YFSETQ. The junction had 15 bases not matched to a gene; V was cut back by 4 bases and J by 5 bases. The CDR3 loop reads CASSPGFGTGLSETQYF. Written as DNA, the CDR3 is TGCGCCAGCAGCCCGGGGTTCGGGACAGGGTTATCGGAGACCCAGTACTTC.

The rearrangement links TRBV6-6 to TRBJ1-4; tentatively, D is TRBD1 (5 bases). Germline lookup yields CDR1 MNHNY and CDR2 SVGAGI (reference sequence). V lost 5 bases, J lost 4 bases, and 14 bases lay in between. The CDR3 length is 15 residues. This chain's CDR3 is CASSHNRQGNEKLFF. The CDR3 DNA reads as TGTGCCAGCAGTCACAATCGGCAGGGTAATGAAAAACTGTTTTTT.

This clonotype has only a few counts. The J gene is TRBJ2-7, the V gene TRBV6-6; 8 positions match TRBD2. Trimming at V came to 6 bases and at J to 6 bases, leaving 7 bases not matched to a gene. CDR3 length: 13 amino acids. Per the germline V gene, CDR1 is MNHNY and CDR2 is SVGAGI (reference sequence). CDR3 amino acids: CASSQRERGEQYF. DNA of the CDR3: TGTGCCAGCAGCCAGCGGGAGCGCGGCGAGCAGTACTTC.

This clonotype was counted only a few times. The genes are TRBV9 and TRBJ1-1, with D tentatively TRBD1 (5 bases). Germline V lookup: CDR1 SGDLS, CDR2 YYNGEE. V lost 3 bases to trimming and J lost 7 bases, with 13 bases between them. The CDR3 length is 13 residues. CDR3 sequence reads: CASSAGTVREAFF. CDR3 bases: TGTGCCAGCAGCGCGGGGACGGTGCGTGAAGCTTTCTTT.

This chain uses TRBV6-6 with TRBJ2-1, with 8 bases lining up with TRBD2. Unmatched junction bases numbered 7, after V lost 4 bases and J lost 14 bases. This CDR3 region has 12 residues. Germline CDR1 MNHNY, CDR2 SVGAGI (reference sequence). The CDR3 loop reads CASSLGLASEFF. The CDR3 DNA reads TGTGCCAGCAGTTTAGGACTAGCCTCAGAGTTCTTC.

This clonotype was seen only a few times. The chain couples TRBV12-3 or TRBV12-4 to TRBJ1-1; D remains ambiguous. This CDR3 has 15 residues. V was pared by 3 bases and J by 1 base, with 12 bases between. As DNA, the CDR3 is TGTGCCAGCAGTTTCCTCCGTTGGGGGAACACTGAAGCTTTCTTT. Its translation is CASSFLRWGNTEAFF.

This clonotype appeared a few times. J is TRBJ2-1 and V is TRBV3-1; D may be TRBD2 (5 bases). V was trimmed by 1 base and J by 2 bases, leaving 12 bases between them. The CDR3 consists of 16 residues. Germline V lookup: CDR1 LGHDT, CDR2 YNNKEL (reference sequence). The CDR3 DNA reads TGTGCCAGCAGCCAAGTGGCTAGCATGACCTACAATGAGCAGTTCTTC. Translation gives CASSQVASMTYNEQFF.

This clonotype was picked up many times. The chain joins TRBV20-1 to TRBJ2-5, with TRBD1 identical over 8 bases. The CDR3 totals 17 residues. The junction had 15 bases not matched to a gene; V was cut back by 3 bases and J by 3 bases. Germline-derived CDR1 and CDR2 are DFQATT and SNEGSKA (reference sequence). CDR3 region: CSASPGTGNLGEETQYF. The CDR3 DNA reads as TGCAGTGCTAGCCCTGGGACAGGAAACCTGGGGGAAGAGACCCAGTACTTC.

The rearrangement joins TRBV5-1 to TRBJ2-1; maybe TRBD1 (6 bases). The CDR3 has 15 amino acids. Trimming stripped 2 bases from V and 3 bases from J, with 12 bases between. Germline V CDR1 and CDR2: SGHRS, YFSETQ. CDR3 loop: CASSFEQGRYNEQFF. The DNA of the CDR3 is TGCGCCAGCAGCTTTGAACAGGGTCGCTACAATGAGCAGTTCTTC. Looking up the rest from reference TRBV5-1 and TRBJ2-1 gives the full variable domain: KAGVTQTPRYLIKTRGQQVTLSCSPISGHRSVSWYQQTPGQGLQFLFEYFSETQRNKGNFPGRFSGRQFSNSRSEMNVSTLELGDSALYLCASSFEQGRYNEQFFGPGTRLTVL.

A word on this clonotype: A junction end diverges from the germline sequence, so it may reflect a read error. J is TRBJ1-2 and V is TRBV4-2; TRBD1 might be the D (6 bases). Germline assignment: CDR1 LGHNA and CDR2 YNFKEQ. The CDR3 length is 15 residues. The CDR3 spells CACSQLQGGGYGYTF. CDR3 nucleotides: TGTGCCTGCAGCCAGCTACAGGGAGGAGGCTATGGCTACACCTTC.

Here the CDR3 DNA reads TGTGCCAGCAGCCAAAGGGTTGGGAATGAAAAACTGTTTTTT. Translating it yields CASSQRVGNEKLFF. The rearrangement links TRBV3-1 to TRBJ1-4; D is uncertain. Germline lookup yields CDR1 LGHDT and CDR2 YNNKEL (reference sequence). V lost 2 bases to trimming and J lost 5 bases, with 9 bases between them. This CDR3 has 14 residues. Drawing the rest from reference TRBV3-1 and TRBJ1-4, the complete variable domain is DTAVSQTPKYLVTQMGNDKSIKCEQNLGHDTMYWYKQDSKKFLKIMFSYNNKELIINETVPNRFSPKSPDKAHLNLHINSLELGDSAVYFCASSQRVGNEKLFFGSGTQLSVL.

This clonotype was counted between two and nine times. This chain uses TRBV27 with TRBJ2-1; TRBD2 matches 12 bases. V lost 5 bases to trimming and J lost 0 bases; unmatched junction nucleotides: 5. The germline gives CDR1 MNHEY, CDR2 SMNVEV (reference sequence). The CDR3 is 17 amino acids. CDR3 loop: CASSPGTSGFSYNEQFF. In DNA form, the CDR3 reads TGTGCCAGCAGTCCGGGGACTAGCGGGTTCTCCTACAATGAGCAGTTCTTC.